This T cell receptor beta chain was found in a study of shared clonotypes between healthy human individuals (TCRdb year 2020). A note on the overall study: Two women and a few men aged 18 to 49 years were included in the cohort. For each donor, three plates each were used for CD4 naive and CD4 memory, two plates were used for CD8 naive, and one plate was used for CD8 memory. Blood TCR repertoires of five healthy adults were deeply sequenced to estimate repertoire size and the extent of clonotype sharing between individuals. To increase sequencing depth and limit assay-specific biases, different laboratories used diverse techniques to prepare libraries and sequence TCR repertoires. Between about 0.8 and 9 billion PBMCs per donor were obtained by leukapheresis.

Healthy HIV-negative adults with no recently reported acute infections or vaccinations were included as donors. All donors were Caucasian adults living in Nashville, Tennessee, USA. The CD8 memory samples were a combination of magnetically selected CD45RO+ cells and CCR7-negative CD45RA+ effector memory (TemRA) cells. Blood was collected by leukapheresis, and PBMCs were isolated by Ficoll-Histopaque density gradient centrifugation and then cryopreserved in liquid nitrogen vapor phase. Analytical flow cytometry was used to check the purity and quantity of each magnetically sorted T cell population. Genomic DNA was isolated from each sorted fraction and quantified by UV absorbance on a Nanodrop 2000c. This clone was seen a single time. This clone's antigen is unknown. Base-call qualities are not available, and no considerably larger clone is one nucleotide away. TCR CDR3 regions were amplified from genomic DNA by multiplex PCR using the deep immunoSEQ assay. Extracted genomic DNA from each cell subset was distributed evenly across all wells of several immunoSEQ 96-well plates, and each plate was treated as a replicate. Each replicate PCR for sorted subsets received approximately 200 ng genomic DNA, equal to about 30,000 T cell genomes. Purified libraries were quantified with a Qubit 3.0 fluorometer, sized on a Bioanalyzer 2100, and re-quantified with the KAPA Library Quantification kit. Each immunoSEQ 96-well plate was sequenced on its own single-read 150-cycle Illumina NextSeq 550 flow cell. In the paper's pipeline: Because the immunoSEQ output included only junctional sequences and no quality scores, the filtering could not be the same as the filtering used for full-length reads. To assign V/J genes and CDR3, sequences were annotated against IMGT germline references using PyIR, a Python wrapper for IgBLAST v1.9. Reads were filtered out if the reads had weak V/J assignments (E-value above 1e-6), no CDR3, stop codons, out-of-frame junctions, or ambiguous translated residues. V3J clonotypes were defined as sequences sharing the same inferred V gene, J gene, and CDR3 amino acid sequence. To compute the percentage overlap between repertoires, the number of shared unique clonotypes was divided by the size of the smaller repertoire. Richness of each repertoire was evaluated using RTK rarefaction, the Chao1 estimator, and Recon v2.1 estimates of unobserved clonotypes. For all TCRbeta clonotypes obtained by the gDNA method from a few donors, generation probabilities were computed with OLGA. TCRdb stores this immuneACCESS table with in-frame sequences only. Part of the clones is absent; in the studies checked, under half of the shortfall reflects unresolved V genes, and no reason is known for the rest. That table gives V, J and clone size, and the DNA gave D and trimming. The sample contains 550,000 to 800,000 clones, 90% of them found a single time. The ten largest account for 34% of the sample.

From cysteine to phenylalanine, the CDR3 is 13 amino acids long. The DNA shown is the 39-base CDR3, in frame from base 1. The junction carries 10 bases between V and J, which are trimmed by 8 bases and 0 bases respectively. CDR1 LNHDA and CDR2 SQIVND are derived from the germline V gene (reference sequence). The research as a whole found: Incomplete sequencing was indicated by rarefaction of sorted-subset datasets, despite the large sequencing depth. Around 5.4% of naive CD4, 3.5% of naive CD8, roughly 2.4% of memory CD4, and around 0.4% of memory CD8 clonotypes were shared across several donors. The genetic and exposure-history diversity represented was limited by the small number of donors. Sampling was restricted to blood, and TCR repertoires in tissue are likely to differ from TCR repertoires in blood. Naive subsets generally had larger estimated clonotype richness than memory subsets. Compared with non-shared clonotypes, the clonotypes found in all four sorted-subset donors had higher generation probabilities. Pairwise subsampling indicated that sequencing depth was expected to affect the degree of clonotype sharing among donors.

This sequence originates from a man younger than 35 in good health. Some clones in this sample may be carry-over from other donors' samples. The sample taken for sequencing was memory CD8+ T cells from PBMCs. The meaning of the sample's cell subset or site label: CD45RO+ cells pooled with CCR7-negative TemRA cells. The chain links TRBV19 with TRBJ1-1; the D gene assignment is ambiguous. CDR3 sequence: CASAGRVNTEAFF. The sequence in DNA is TGTGCCAGTGCCGGACGGGTGAACACTGAAGCTTTCTTT.